This T cell receptor (beta chain) emerged from a study of blood T cell repertoires in COVID-19. The data were produced by immunoSEQ multiplex PCR, yet TCRdb's version contains in-frame clones alone and is incomplete. This repertoire shows some 73,000 clones, about nine tenths found once; its top ten account for roughly 13%. The sequencing sample was made of peripheral blood. This clonotype originated in a woman aged 55-75 years with acute or convalescent COVID-19.

CDR3 region: CASSLGGGSGETQYF. CDR3 bases: TGTGCCAGCAGCTTAGGAGGTGGTAGCGGAGAGACCCAGTACTTC. The chain recombines TRBV7-2 with TRBJ2-5; D is perhaps TRBD2 (6 bases). V was pared by 1 base and J by 4 bases, with 13 bases between. The CDR3 covers 15 residues. Germline V CDR1 and CDR2: SGHTA, FQGNSA.